The 28 T cell receptor beta chains reported below all come from one sample, sequenced in a study of Graves' ophthalmopathy and Graves' hyperthyroidism. From RNA, the CDR3 regions of TCR beta chains were amplified and sequenced. Second-round multiplex PCR followed a first-round RT-PCR using HTBI primers. One entry per CDR3 protein results from TCRdb running MiXCR on the multiplex PCR reads. The repertoire holds about 590,000 distinct CDR3 sequences, with about 40% as singletons. Sample: peripheral blood or thyroid tissue (not recorded which). The source of these receptors is an adult man with Graves' hyperthyroidism.

This clonotype was seen many times. The CDR3 sequence: CATSRPGQLPYGYTF. Written as DNA, the CDR3 is TGTGCCACCAGCAGGCCGGGACAGCTACCCTATGGCTACACCTTC. The chain couples TRBV15 to TRBJ1-2; 7 bases line up with TRBD1. J lost 4 bases, V lost 3 bases, and 8 bases had no gene match. Germline V gene data show CDR1 as LNHNV and CDR2 as YYDKDF (reference sequence). The CDR3 has 15 residues.

This clonotype has a handful of counts. The chain is built from TRBV29-1 and TRBJ1-1; D possibly corresponds to TRBD1 (6 bases). V shed 3 bases and J shed 4 bases, with 18 bases lying between them. The CDR3 is made up of 15 amino acids. Per germline, CDR1 SQVTM and CDR2 ANQGSEA. The CDR3 spells CSVDGDTGWGTEAFF. The CDR3 bases are TGCAGCGTTGACGGGGACACAGGGTGGGGCACTGAAGCTTTCTTT.

This clonotype was counted ten times or more. The chain employs TRBV20-1 and TRBJ2-7; 12 bases match TRBD2. Unmatched junction bases numbered 7, after V lost 5 bases and J lost 2 bases. The V gene's germline CDR1 is DFQATT and CDR2 SNEGSKA (reference sequence). There are 15 residues in the CDR3. CDR3 nucleotides: TGCAGTGCTCGGATACTAGCGGGGGGTGCCTACGAGCAGTACTTC. Protein: CSARILAGGAYEQYF.

Details on this clonotype: Possible read error: a much larger clone is one base away. V is TRBV11-1 and J is TRBJ1-1, with TRBD1 matching 9 bases. The CDR3 sequence is 14 residues long. Germline assignment: CDR1 SGHAT and CDR2 FQDESV (reference sequence). The J segment lost 4 bases and the V segment lost 3 bases, leaving 3 bases of the junction unmatched. The CDR3 region has the DNA TGTGCCAGCAGCTTCCGGGGACAGGGCACTGAAGCTTTCTTT. Its translation: CASSFRGQGTEAFF.

CDR3 protein: CASSIDRAYEQFF. CDR3 coding DNA: TGTGCCAGCTCGATTGACAGGGCCTATGAGCAGTTCTTC. The rearrangement uses TRBV2 and TRBJ2-1; 7 bases fit TRBD1. The CDR3 sequence is 13 residues long. Germline CDR1 is SNHLY and CDR2 is FYNNEI. V dropped 8 bases and J dropped 8; count of bases not matched to a gene: 9.

This chain joins TRBV11-2 and TRBJ1-5; possible D gene TRBD1, 6 bases. The CDR3 extends over 18 amino acids. CDR1 and CDR2 from the germline V gene are SGHAT and FQNNGV. The V and J ends lost 1 base and 1 base respectively, with 17 bases between them. CDR3 loop: CASSLVGGGRGSNQPQHF. CDR3 bases: TGTGCCAGCAGCTTAGTGGGGGGGGGGCGCGGGAGCAATCAGCCCCAGCATTTT.

The J gene is TRBJ2-6, the V gene TRBV15; 8 positions agree with TRBD1. V gave up 0 bases and J gave up 2 bases; unmatched junction bases: 6. The CDR3 runs to 18 residues. Germline V gene data show CDR1 as LNHNV and CDR2 as YYDKDF (reference sequence). In nucleotides, the CDR3 is TGTGCCACCAGCAGAGAGGGGCAGGGGGCGCCTGGGGCCAACGTCCTGACTTTC. Residues: CATSREGQGAPGANVLTF.

This clonotype was recorded at least ten times. The chain recombines TRBV7-2 with TRBJ1-1, with 7 bases that match TRBD1. CDR1 and CDR2 (germline): SGHTA, FQGNSA. This CDR3 has 17 amino acids. Trimming at V came to 4 bases and at J to 1 base, leaving 12 bases not matched to a gene. The CDR3 nucleotides are TGTGCCAGCAGCTCCGACAGGGTAAGGGTTCAGAACACTGAAGCTTTCTTT. Translation: CASSSDRVRVQNTEAFF.

The rearrangement uses TRBV29-1 and TRBJ2-5; TRBD1 might be the D (5 bases). The CDR3 spans 10 residues. The germline CDR1 and CDR2 sequences are SQVTM and ANQGSEA. Trimming removed 8 bases from V and 5 bases from J, with 9 bases in between. The CDR3 coding sequence is TGCAGCAGGCAGGGTGAGACCCAGTACTTC. This gives the protein CSRQGETQYF.

This clonotype appeared many times. The CDR3 loop is CASSFRGRLNSGANVLTF. The CDR3 bases are TGTGCCAGCAGTTTCAGGGGCAGGTTGAACTCTGGGGCCAACGTCCTGACTTTC. The rearrangement joins TRBV12-3 or TRBV12-4 to TRBJ2-6, with a tentative D call TRBD1 (6 bases). CDR3 length equals 18 residues. The V end was cut by 3 bases, the J end by 0 bases, with 15 bases between.

In this sample, this clonotype turned up many times. CDR3 sequence reads: CASSWDRGYTEAFF. The CDR3 coding sequence is TGCGCCAGCAGCTGGGACAGGGGATACACTGAAGCTTTCTTT. This chain links TRBV5-1 with TRBJ1-1, with 10 bases matching TRBD1. Germline V gene sequence: CDR1 SGHRS, CDR2 YFSETQ. V dropped 3 bases and J dropped 3; count of bases not matched to a gene: 2. The CDR3 has 14 residues.

The V gene is TRBV10-2, the J gene TRBJ1-3; no firm D call. Per germline, CDR1 WSHSY and CDR2 SAAADI. Trimming took 6 bases from V and 7 from J, leaving 16 bases between them. This CDR3 spans 14 amino acids. CDR3 coding DNA: TGCGCCAGCAGGAGACCGGGTGCCGGGAACACCATATATTTT. It encodes CASRRPGAGNTIYF.

The chain employs TRBV7-2 and TRBJ1-1, with D possibly being TRBD1 (6 bases). The V and J ends lost 0 bases and 1 base respectively, with 9 bases between them. Germline V lookup: CDR1 SGHTA, CDR2 FQGNSA. The CDR3 length is 15 residues. CDR3 sequence reads: CASSLADRQNTEAFF. CDR3 nucleotides: TGTGCCAGCAGCTTAGCCGACAGGCAGAACACTGAAGCTTTCTTT.

This chain links TRBV29-1 with TRBJ2-5; 9 positions agree with TRBD1. Germline V CDR1 and CDR2: SQVTM, ANQGSEA. The CDR3 sequence is 13 residues long. V lost 8 bases, J lost 5 bases, and 9 bases stayed unmatched. The CDR3 DNA reads TGCAGCAGTCCGGGACAGGGAACGGAGACCCAGTACTTC. Amino acid sequence: CSSPGQGTETQYF.

The chain employs TRBV30 and TRBJ2-7; no clear D gene. Germline V gives CDR1 GTSNPN, CDR2 SVGIG (reference sequence). The CDR3 is 14 amino acids. V was shortened by 0 bases and J by 0 bases, with 9 bases between the two germline ends. The CDR3 spells CAWSVDRLSYEQYF. The CDR3 nucleotides read TGTGCCTGGAGTGTGGACCGCCTCTCCTACGAGCAGTACTTC.

This clonotype occurred many times. This chain joins TRBV29-1 and TRBJ1-1; maybe TRBD1 (6 bases). The V end lost 6 bases, the J end lost 1 base, and 15 bases lay between the germline ends. The CDR3 contains 14 residues. Germline lookup yields CDR1 SQVTM and CDR2 ANQGSEA. The DNA for the CDR3 is TGCAGCGTCTCCTTAGGGACACAGAACACTGAAGCTTTCTTT. Protein: CSVSLGTQNTEAFF.

The chain combines TRBV15 with TRBJ2-7; 8 nucleotides match TRBD1. V was pared by 5 bases and J by 4 bases, with 16 bases of the junction left unmatched. Per the germline V gene, CDR1 is LNHNV and CDR2 is YYDKDF (reference sequence). CDR3 size: 17 residues. The CDR3, as DNA: TGTGCCACCAGCTTAACGACCAGGGGGCACCGGGCTTACGAGCAGTACTTC. Translated, it gives CATSLTTRGHRAYEQYF.

This clonotype was observed a few times. The J gene is TRBJ2-1, the V gene TRBV25-1; D not certain. V lost 7 bases and J 5 bases, leaving 15 bases between the germline ends. The CDR3 totals 14 residues. CDR1 MGHDK and CDR2 SYGVNS come from the germline V gene. This chain's CDR3 is CASNGPYRDNEQFF. For the CDR3, the DNA is TGTGCCAGCAACGGACCCTATCGAGACAATGAGCAGTTCTTC.

The rearrangement joins TRBV11-3 to TRBJ1-1; 9 bases map to TRBD1. This CDR3 region has 17 residues. V was pared by 2 bases and J by 0 bases, with 7 bases of the junction left unmatched. CDR1 is SGHNT and CDR2 is YENEEA in the germline V gene. This chain's CDR3 is CASSLKTGGYMNTEAFF. In DNA form, the CDR3 reads TGTGCCAGCAGCTTAAAGACAGGGGGTTATATGAACACTGAAGCTTTCTTT.

This clonotype was detected once. This chain's CDR3 is CASSYRAEGHEQYF. CDR3 nucleotides: TGTGCCAGCAGTTACAGGGCAGAGGGCCACGAGCAGTACTTC. V usage is TRBV7-9 and J usage is TRBJ2-7, with TRBD1 as a possible D gene (6 bases). This CDR3 region has 14 residues. Deletions cut 6 bases from V and 5 bases from J, with 17 bases between. CDR1 SEHNR and CDR2 FQNEAQ come from the germline V gene (reference sequence).

V and J are TRBV2 and TRBJ1-2; D uncertain. The CDR3 extends over 11 amino acids. Trimming stripped 10 bases from V and 3 bases from J, with 9 bases between. CDR1 is SNHLY, CDR2 FYNNEI, per germline. CDR3 amino acids: CATVGHYGYTF. For the CDR3, the DNA is TGTGCCACAGTCGGGCACTATGGCTACACCTTC.

The rearrangement links TRBV30 to TRBJ2-5; 11 bases map to TRBD1. The CDR3 totals 14 residues. From germline, CDR1 is GTSNPN and CDR2 SVGIG (reference sequence). V trimming: 3 bases; J trimming: 5 bases; junction bases outside the gene matches: 5. The CDR3 loop is CAWRGQGDMETQYF. The CDR3 DNA reads as TGTGCCTGGAGGGGACAGGGGGATATGGAGACCCAGTACTTC.

The rearrangement links TRBV20-1 to TRBJ2-7, with a weak D call TRBD1 (6 bases). Germline V CDR1 and CDR2: DFQATT, SNEGSKA (reference sequence). The CDR3 is 13 amino acids. Trimming took off 4 bases at V and 0 bases at J, with 10 bases between the two ends. Written as DNA, the CDR3 is TGCAGTGCTAACCGGGACACCTCCTACGAGCAGTACTTC. This gives the protein CSANRDTSYEQYF.

This clonotype came up many times. The V gene is TRBV20-1, the J gene TRBJ1-2; D not certain. CDR1 and CDR2 (germline): DFQATT, SNEGSKA (reference sequence). The CDR3 contains 14 residues. The CDR3, as DNA: TGCACGGAGGTCCCTATGGCTGCTAACTATGGCTACACCTTC. This translates into CTEVPMAANYGYTF.

Turning to this clonotype: This sequence may be a read error, since a much larger clone differs from it by one base. The rearrangement uses TRBV2 and TRBJ2-5, with 11 bases that match TRBD2. Per the germline V gene, CDR1 is SNHLY and CDR2 is FYNNEI. The V and J ends lost 6 bases and 9 bases, in that order; junction bases with no gene match: 18. This CDR3 has 17 residues. CDR3 protein: CASSLVGTSGKLEAQYF. The DNA of the CDR3 is TGTGCCAGCAGCTTAGTTGGGACTAGCGGAAAACTCGAGGCCCAGTACTTC.

This clonotype was recorded once. The chain uses TRBV7-3 and TRBJ2-5; tentatively, D is TRBD1 (6 bases). Germline values: CDR1 SGHTA, CDR2 FQGTGA. The CDR3 covers 15 residues. The germline V and J ends were trimmed by 3 bases and 11 bases, with 22 bases remaining between them. CDR3 nucleotide sequence: TGTGCCAGCAGCTTGGACCAGGGGCGAGGAGATTTACAGTACTTC. Residues: CASSLDQGRGDLQYF.

The table lists this clonotype with a count of one. The rearrangement uses TRBV7-9 and TRBJ2-1, with a possible D match to TRBD2 (6 bases). There are 16 residues in the CDR3. Deletions cut 4 bases from V and 0 bases from J, with 13 bases between. Germline CDR1 reads SEHNR; CDR2 reads FQNEAQ (reference sequence). CDR3 amino acids: CASSSYGGSSYNEQFF. Here the CDR3 DNA reads TGTGCCAGCAGCTCCTACGGGGGTAGCTCCTACAATGAGCAGTTCTTC.

This clonotype was recorded once. The CDR3: CASSVDPKRSTEAFF. Written as DNA, the CDR3 is TGTGCCAGCAGCGTAGATCCTAAGAGGAGCACTGAAGCTTTCTTT. The genes are TRBV9 and TRBJ1-1; D is ambiguous. Germline V gives CDR1 SGDLS, CDR2 YYNGEE. The CDR3 has 15 amino acids. Trimming took 0 bases from V and 4 from J, leaving 13 bases between them. Full variable domain (outside the CDR3, taken from reference TRBV9 and TRBJ1-1): DSGVTQTPKHLITATGQRVTLRCSPRSGDLSVYWYQQSLDQGLQFLIQYYNGEERAKGNILERFSAQQFPDLHSELNLSSLELGDSALYFCASSVDPKRSTEAFFGQGTRLTVV.